Each of the 21 T cell receptor beta chains below was sequenced from the same sample in a study of PD-1 blockade in mismatch repair-deficient tumors. Some clones are missing from TCRdb's copy, which holds only in-frame ones; the method was immunoSEQ multiplex PCR. Among about 110,000 clones listed, about 80% were seen once. The source was peripheral blood, collected 60 weeks after starting pembrolizumab. Source of these receptors: an adult with mismatch repair-deficient cancer.

The J gene is TRBJ2-1, the V gene TRBV7-8, with 8 bases fitting TRBD2. With 4 bases clipped from V and 1 base from J, the junction kept 3 bases outside the gene matches. The CDR3 is made up of 15 amino acids. Looked up from germline, CDR1 is SGHVS and CDR2 is FQNEAQ. The chain's CDR3 is CASSSGGASYNEQFF. The CDR3 DNA follows: TGTGCCAGCAGCTCGGGGGGGGCTTCCTACAATGAGCAGTTCTTC.

CDR3 region: CASSQDGQGVGGDTQYF. In DNA form, the CDR3 reads TGCGCCAGCAGCCAAGATGGACAGGGCGTGGGAGGAGATACGCAGTATTTT. This chain uses TRBV4-3 with TRBJ2-3; TRBD1 matches 8 bases. The CDR3 is made up of 17 amino acids. J was trimmed by 5 bases and V by 0 bases; bases with no gene match: 10. Germline loops: CDR1 LGHNA, CDR2 YSLEER.

This clone was observed a single time. This rearrangement joins TRBV19 to TRBJ1-5; D is uncertain. The CDR3 spans 14 residues. Deletions cut 3 bases from V and 0 bases from J, with 6 bases between. Germline values: CDR1 LNHDA, CDR2 SQIVND (reference sequence). CDR3 nucleotides: TGTGCCAGTAGTATTTGGGTTAGCAATCAGCCCCAGCATTTT. Amino acid sequence: CASSIWVSNQPQHF.

The CDR3: CASSHRQGRNTEAFF. For the CDR3, the DNA is TGTGCCAGCAGTCATCGACAGGGGCGGAACACTGAAGCTTTCTTT. The chain joins TRBV28 to TRBJ1-1, with 8 nucleotides matching TRBD1. Germline loops: CDR1 MDHEN, CDR2 SYDVKM. The length of the CDR3 is 15 residues. Trimming removed 5 bases from V and 1 base from J; junction bases left unmatched: 6.

This clone showed up just a few times. This chain uses TRBV2 with TRBJ1-5; the match to TRBD1 covers 8 bases. V shed 7 bases and J 6 bases; nucleotides not matched to a gene: 5. Per germline, CDR1 SNHLY and CDR2 FYNNEI. The CDR3 has 13 residues. The CDR3, as DNA: TGTGCCAGCAAAGGACAGGGACGTCAGCCCCAGCATTTT. This codes for CASKGQGRQPQHF. The full variable domain, with the rest looked up from reference TRBV2 and TRBJ1-5, is EPEVTQTPSHQVTQMGQEVILRCVPISNHLYFYWYRQILGQKVEFLVSFYNNEISEKSEIFDDQFSVERPDGSNFTLKIRSTKLEDSAMYFCASKGQGRQPQHFGDGTRLSIL.

The rearrangement uses TRBV30 and TRBJ2-1; TRBD2 matches at 10 bases. The CDR3 is 16 residues long. The germline gives CDR1 GTSNPN, CDR2 SVGIG (reference sequence). The ends lost 3 bases at V and 0 bases at J; junction bases unmatched: 5. The DNA of the CDR3 is TGTGCCTGGAGGGGACTAGCGCCTCACTCCTACAATGAGCAGTTCTTC. This codes for CAWRGLAPHSYNEQFF.

The CDR3 region has the DNA TGCGCCAGCAGCTTGGGTGACAGGAGCCAACGCTATGGCTACACCTTC. It codes for CASSLGDRSQRYGYTF. The V and J genes are TRBV5-1 and TRBJ1-2; D is possibly TRBD1 (6 bases). CDR1 SGHRS and CDR2 YFSETQ come from the germline V gene. V lost 0 bases to trimming and J lost 4 bases, with 16 bases between them. The CDR3 totals 16 residues.

This clone was recorded once. The V call is TRBV5-1, the J call TRBJ2-3; 8 nucleotides agree with TRBD2. The V and J ends lost 5 bases and 3 bases, in that order; junction bases with no gene match: 14. The CDR3 spans 17 residues. Germline assignment: CDR1 SGHRS and CDR2 YFSETQ. Here the CDR3 DNA reads TGCGCCAGCAGTGTCGCCTTACCGGGAGGGGGGACAGATACGCAGTATTTT. Translating it yields CASSVALPGGGTDTQYF. Variable domain in full (rest from reference TRBV5-1 and TRBJ2-3): KAGVTQTPRYLIKTRGQQVTLSCSPISGHRSVSWYQQTPGQGLQFLFEYFSETQRNKGNFPGRFSGRQFSNSRSEMNVSTLELGDSALYLCASSVALPGGGTDTQYFGPGTRLTVL.

V is TRBV27 and J is TRBJ2-7; D is possibly TRBD2 (6 bases). The germline V gene encodes CDR1 MNHEY and CDR2 SMNVEV (reference sequence). This CDR3 is 13 amino acids long. V gave up 6 bases and J gave up 4 bases, with 13 bases separating them. The CDR3 loop is CASRGGKGYEQYF. In nucleotides, the CDR3 is TGTGCCAGCAGGGGAGGAAAGGGATACGAGCAGTACTTC.

This clone was seen a single time. This chain uses TRBV10-2 with TRBJ2-7, with D tentatively TRBD1 or TRBD2 (5 bases each). Per germline, CDR1 WSHSY and CDR2 SAAADI. The CDR3 is made up of 15 amino acids. Trimming pared 9 bases from V and 6 bases from J, leaving 24 bases between. As DNA, the CDR3 is TGCGCCAGTAACTCCTTAGCCCCGGGGCCCGGCGAGCAGTACTTC. It is translated as CASNSLAPGPGEQYF.

The V call is TRBV6-6, the J call TRBJ2-7; D remains unclear. Per the germline V gene, CDR1 is MNHNY and CDR2 is SVGAGI (reference sequence). The CDR3 has 12 residues. V was clipped by 6 bases and J by 3 bases, with 9 bases between them. Written as DNA, the CDR3 is TGTGCCAGCAGGGGAATACACTACGAGCAGTACTTC. It yields the protein CASRGIHYEQYF.

The V call is TRBV18, the J call TRBJ2-3; D gene ambiguous. This CDR3 comprises 15 residues. Germline loops: CDR1 KGHSH, CDR2 LQKENI. V shed 3 bases and J shed 2 bases, with 12 bases lying between them. The CDR3 DNA reads as TGTGCCAGCTCACCCGGCGGCTCGTACACAGATACGCAGTATTTT. Its protein is CASSPGGSYTDTQYF.

The chain recombines TRBV29-1 with TRBJ1-1; D remains ambiguous. CDR3 length equals 12 residues. The germline V and J ends were trimmed by 2 bases and 7 bases, with 11 bases remaining between them. CDR1 is SQVTM, CDR2 ANQGSEA, per germline. CDR3: CSVESGNGEAFF. DNA for the CDR3: TGCAGCGTTGAAAGTGGGAACGGTGAAGCTTTCTTT.

V usage is TRBV6-1 and J usage is TRBJ1-5, with D tentatively TRBD1 (5 bases). Germline CDR1 reads MNHNS; CDR2 reads SASEGT. With 3 bases removed from V and 4 bases from J, the gap between germline ends came to 13 bases. The CDR3 spans 15 residues. The CDR3 here is CASSELWGRNQPQHF. The CDR3 coding sequence is TGTGCCAGCAGTGAGCTTTGGGGGAGGAATCAGCCCCAGCATTTT.

The CDR3 DNA follows: TGTGCCAGCAGCCAAGCGACGGTTTCCAATCAGCCCCAGCATTTT. Translation gives CASSQATVSNQPQHF. The chain combines TRBV4-2 with TRBJ1-5; D unclear. V was pared by 1 base and J by 3 bases, with 10 bases between. This CDR3 is 15 amino acids long. Germline V gene data show CDR1 as LGHNA and CDR2 as YNFKEQ.

The chain employs TRBV7-9 and TRBJ1-1; 10 nucleotides agree with TRBD1. Unmatched junction bases numbered 8, after V lost 4 bases and J lost 3 bases. The CDR3 is made up of 16 amino acids. CDR1 and CDR2 from the germline V gene are SEHNR and FQNEAQ (reference sequence). In DNA, the CDR3 is TGTGCCAGCAGCTCAACGACAGGGGGCTTCGACACTGAAGCTTTCTTT. This encodes CASSSTTGGFDTEAFF.

V gene TRBV6-5 combines with J gene TRBJ2-3; D is unclear. In germline, CDR1 is MNHEY, CDR2 SVGAGI. The V and J ends lost 5 bases and 3 bases respectively, with 9 bases between them. This CDR3 spans 13 amino acids. DNA of the CDR3: TGTGCCAGCAGTAGAATACCGACAGATACGCAGTATTTT. Protein: CASSRIPTDTQYF.

The CDR3: CASRSFTLSGDALYEQYF. CDR3 coding DNA: TGTGCAAGTCGCTCCTTTACCCTTAGCGGAGACGCCTTATACGAGCAGTACTTC. The V and J genes are TRBV12-2 and TRBJ2-7; the D segment call TRBD2 is taken from the table without a DNA check. TRBV12-2 is shown as a pseudogene. The CDR3 consists of 18 residues.

This chain connects TRBV18 to TRBJ2-1; D remains unclear. The ends were cut back, 3 bases at V and 5 bases at J, with 14 bases in the middle. The germline V gene has CDR1 KGHSH and CDR2 LQKENI. The CDR3 runs 15 residues. CDR3 sequence (DNA): TGTGCCAGCTCACCGTTCACGGTAACACACAATGAGCAGTTCTTC. Protein product: CASSPFTVTHNEQFF.

This clone was observed a single time. The chain is built from TRBV5-1 and TRBJ2-1; 9 nucleotides agree with TRBD1. V gave up 4 bases and J gave up 12 bases; unmatched junction bases: 2. This CDR3 has 11 amino acids. Germline CDR1 SGHRS, CDR2 YFSETQ. In nucleotides, the CDR3 is TGCGCCAGCAGCGCGGACAGGGGGCAGTTCTTC. Translation: CASSADRGQFF.

CDR3 in amino acids: CASGYGGGNEQFF. The DNA of the CDR3 is TGTGCTAGTGGTTATGGGGGGGGGAATGAGCAGTTCTTC. The genes are TRBV12-5 and TRBJ2-1; TRBD2 aligns across 7 bases. CDR3 length equals 13 residues. Germline assignment: CDR1 LGHNT and CDR2 FRNRAP. With V trimmed by 4 bases and J by 7 bases, 4 bases remained unmatched. The whole variable domain, remainder taken from reference TRBV12-5 and TRBJ2-1, is DARVTQTPRHKVTEMGQEVTMRCQPILGHNTVFWYRQTMMQGLELLAYFRNRAPLDDSGMPKDRFSAEMPDATLATLKIQPSEPRDSAVYFCASGYGGGNEQFFGPGTRLTVL.